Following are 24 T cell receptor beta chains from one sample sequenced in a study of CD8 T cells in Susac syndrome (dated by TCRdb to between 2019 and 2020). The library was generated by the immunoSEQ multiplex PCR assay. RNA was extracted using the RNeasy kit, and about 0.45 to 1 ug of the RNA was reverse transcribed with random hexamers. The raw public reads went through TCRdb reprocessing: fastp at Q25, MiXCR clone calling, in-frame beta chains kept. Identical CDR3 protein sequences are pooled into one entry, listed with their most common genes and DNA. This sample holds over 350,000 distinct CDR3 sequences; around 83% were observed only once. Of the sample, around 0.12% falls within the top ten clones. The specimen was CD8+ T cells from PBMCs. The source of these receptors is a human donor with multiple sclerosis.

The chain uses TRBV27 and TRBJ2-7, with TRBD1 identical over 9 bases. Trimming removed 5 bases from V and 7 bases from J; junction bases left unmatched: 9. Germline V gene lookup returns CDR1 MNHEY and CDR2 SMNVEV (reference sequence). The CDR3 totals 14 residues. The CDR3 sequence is CASSPDRGLREQYF. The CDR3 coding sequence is TGTGCCAGCAGTCCGGACAGGGGATTGAGAGAGCAGTACTTC.

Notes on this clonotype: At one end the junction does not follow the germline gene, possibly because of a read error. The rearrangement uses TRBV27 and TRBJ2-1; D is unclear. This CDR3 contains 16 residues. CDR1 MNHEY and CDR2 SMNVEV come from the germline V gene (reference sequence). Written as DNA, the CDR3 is TGTGCCAGCAGTTTAGGAGTCCGCAGCTCCTACAGTGAGCAGTTCTTC. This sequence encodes CASSLGVRSSYSEQFF.

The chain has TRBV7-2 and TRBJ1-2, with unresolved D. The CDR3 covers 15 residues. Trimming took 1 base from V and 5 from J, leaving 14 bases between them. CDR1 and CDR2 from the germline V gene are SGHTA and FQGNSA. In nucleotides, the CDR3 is TGTGCCAGCAGCTTAGGGGTGGCCGTAGGATATGGCTACACCTTC. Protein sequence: CASSLGVAVGYGYTF. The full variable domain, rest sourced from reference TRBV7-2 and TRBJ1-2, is GAGVSQSPSNKVTEKGKDVELRCDPISGHTALYWYRQSLGQGLEFLIYFQGNSAPDKSGLPSDRFSAERTGGSVSTLTIQRTQQEDSAVYLCASSLGVAVGYGYTFGSGTRLTVV.

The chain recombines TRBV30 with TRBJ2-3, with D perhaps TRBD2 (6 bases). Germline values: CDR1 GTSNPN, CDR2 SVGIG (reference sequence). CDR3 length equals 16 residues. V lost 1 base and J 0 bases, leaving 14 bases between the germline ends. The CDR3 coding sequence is TGTGCCTGGAGTGGGGAGGAGGGAGCTAGCACAGATACGCAGTATTTT. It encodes CAWSGEEGASTDTQYF.

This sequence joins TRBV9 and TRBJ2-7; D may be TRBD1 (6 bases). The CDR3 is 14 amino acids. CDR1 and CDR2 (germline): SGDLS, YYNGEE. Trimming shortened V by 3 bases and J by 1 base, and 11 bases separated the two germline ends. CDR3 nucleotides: TGTGCCAGCAGCGAGGGGGACGAATCCTACGAGCAGTACTTC. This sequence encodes CASSEGDESYEQYF.

In DNA form, the CDR3 reads TGCGCCAGCAGCCAAGACGGTGGGACAGGTCGGACCGGGGAGCTGTTTTTT. Translation: CASSQDGGTGRTGELFF. The chain links TRBV4-1 to TRBJ2-2, with 8 positions matching TRBD1. Germline assignment: CDR1 MGHRA and CDR2 YSYEKL. The V gene end was trimmed by 0 bases and the J gene end by 5 bases; junction bases not matched to a gene: 8. The length of the CDR3 is 17 residues.

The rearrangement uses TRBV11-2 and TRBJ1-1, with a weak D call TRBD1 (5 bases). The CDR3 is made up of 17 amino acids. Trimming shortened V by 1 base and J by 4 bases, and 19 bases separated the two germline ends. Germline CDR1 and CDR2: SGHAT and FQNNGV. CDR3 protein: CASSLGFQGPRSTEAFF. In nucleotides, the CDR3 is TGTGCCAGCAGCTTAGGGTTTCAGGGCCCCCGGAGCACTGAAGCTTTCTTT.

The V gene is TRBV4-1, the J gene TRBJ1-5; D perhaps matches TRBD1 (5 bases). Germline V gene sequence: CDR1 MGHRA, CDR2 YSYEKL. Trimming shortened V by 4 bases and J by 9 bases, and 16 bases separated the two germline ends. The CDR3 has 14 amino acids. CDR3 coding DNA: TGCGCCAGCAGCCCAAATCAGGGTTTCCCGCCCCAGCATTTT. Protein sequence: CASSPNQGFPPQHF.

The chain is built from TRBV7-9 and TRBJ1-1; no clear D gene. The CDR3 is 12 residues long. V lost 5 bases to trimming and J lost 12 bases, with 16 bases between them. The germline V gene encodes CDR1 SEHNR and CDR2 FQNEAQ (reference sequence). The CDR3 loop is CASSPNSVSSFF. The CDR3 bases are TGTGCCAGCAGCCCCAACTCCGTGTCGTCTTTCTTT.

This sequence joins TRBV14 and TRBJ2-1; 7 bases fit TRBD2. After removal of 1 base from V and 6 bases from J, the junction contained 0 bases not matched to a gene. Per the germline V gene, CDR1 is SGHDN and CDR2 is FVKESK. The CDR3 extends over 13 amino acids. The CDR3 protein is CASSQGLANEQFF. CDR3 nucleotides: TGTGCCAGCAGCCAAGGACTAGCCAATGAGCAGTTCTTC.

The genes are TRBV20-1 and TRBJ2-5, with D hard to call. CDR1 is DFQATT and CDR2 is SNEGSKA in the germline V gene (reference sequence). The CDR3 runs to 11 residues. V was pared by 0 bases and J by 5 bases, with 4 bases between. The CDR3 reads CSARDAETQYF. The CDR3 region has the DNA TGCAGTGCTAGAGATGCTGAGACCCAGTACTTC.

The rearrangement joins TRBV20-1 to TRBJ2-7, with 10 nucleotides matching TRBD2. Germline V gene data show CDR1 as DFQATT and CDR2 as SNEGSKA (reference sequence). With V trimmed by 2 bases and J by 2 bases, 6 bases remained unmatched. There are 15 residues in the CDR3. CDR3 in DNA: TGCAGTGCTAGACCAACTAGCGGGAATACCTACGAGCAGTACTTC. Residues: CSARPTSGNTYEQYF.

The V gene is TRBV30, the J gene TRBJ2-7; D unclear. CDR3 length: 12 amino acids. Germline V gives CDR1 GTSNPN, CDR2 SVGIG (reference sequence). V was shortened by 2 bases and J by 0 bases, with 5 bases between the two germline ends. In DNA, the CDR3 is TGTGCCTGGAGTCTCGCCTCCTACGAGCAGTACTTC. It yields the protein CAWSLASYEQYF. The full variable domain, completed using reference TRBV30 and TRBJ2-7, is SQTIHQWPATLVQPVGSPLSLECTVEGTSNPNLYWYRQAAGRGLQLLFYSVGIGQISSEVPQNLSASRPQDRQFILSSKKLLLSDSGFYLCAWSLASYEQYFGPGTRLTVT.

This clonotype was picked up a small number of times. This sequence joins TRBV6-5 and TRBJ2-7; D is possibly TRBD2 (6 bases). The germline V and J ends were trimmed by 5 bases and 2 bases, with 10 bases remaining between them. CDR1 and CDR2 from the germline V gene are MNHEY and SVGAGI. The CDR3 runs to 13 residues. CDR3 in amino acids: CASSTGLPYEQYF. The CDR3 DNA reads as TGTGCCAGCAGTACGGGACTTCCCTACGAGCAGTACTTC.

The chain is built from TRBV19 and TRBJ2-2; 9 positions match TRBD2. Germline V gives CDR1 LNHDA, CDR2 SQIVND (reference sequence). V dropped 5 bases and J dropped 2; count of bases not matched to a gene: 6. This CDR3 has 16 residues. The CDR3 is CASSLRTSANTGELFF. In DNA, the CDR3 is TGTGCCAGTAGTCTGAGGACTAGCGCAAACACCGGGGAGCTGTTTTTT.

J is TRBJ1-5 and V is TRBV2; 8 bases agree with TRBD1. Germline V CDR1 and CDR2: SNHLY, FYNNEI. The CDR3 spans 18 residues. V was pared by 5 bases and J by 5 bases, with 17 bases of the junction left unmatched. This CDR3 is CASSPYPLDRGGDQPQHF. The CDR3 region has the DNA TGTGCCAGCAGTCCCTACCCCCTTGACAGGGGAGGGGATCAGCCCCAGCATTTT. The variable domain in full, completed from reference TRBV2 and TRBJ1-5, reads EPEVTQTPSHQVTQMGQEVILRCVPISNHLYFYWYRQILGQKVEFLVSFYNNEISEKSEIFDDQFSVERPDGSNFTLKIRSTKLEDSAMYFCASSPYPLDRGGDQPQHFGDGTRLSIL.

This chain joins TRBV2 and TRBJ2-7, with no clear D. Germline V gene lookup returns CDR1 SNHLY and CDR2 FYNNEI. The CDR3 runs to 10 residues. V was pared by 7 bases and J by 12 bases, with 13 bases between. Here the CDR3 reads CASKARVRYF. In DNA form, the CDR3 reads TGTGCCAGCAAAGCCCGGGTCCGGTACTTC.

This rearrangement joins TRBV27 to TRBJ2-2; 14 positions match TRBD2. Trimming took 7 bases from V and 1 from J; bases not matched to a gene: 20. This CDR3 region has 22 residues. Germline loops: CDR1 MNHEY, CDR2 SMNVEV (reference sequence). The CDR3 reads CASTKTGLAGAEDDENTGELFF. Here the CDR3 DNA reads TGTGCCAGCACCAAAACGGGACTAGCGGGAGCCGAAGATGACGAGAACACCGGGGAGCTGTTTTTT.

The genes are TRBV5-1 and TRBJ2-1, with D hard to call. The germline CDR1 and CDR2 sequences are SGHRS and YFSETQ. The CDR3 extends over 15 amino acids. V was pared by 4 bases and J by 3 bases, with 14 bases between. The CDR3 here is CASSPRRSVYNEQFF. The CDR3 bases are TGCGCCAGCAGCCCCCGACGGAGCGTCTACAATGAGCAGTTCTTC. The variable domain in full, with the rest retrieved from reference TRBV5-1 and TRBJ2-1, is KAGVTQTPRYLIKTRGQQVTLSCSPISGHRSVSWYQQTPGQGLQFLFEYFSETQRNKGNFPGRFSGRQFSNSRSEMNVSTLELGDSALYLCASSPRRSVYNEQFFGPGTRLTVL.

CDR3 loop: CASSGGGPGNTIYF. CDR3 coding DNA: TGTGCCAGCTCCGGGGGGGGCCCTGGAAACACCATATATTTT. This chain joins TRBV27 and TRBJ1-3, with a possible D match to TRBD1 (6 bases). CDR3 length: 14 amino acids. Per the germline V gene, CDR1 is MNHEY and CDR2 is SMNVEV (reference sequence). With 8 bases removed from V and 2 bases from J, the gap between germline ends came to 13 bases.

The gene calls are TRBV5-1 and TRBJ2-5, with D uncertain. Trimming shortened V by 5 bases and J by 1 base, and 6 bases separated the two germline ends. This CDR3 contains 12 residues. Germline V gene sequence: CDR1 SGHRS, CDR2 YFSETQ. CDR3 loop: CASSHGQETQYF. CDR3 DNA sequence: TGCGCCAGCAGTCACGGCCAAGAGACCCAGTACTTC.

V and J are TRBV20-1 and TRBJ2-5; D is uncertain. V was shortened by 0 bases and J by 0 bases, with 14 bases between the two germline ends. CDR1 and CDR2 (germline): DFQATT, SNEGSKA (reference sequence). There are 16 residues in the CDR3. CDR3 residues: CSARDPAGKYQETQYF. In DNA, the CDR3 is TGCAGTGCTAGAGATCCGGCTGGAAAGTACCAAGAGACCCAGTACTTC.

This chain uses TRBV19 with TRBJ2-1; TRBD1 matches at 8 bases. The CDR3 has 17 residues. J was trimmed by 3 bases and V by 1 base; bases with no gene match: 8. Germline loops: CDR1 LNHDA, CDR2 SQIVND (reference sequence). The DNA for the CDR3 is TGTGCCAGTAGTATAGGACCCAGGACAGGGTTCTACAATGAGCAGTTCTTC. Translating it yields CASSIGPRTGFYNEQFF. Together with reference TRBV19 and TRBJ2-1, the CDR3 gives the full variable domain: DGGITQSPKYLFRKEGQNVTLSCEQNLNHDAMYWYRQDPGQGLRLIYYSQIVNDFQKGDIAEGYSVSREKKESFPLTVTSAQKNPTAFYLCASSIGPRTGFYNEQFFGPGTRLTVL.

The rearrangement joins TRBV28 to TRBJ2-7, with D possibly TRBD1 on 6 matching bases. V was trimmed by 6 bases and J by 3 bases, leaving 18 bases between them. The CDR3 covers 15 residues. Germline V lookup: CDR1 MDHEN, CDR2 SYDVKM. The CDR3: CASSTRTGQNYEQYF. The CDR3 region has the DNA TGTGCCAGCAGCACTCGCACTGGACAGAACTACGAGCAGTACTTC.